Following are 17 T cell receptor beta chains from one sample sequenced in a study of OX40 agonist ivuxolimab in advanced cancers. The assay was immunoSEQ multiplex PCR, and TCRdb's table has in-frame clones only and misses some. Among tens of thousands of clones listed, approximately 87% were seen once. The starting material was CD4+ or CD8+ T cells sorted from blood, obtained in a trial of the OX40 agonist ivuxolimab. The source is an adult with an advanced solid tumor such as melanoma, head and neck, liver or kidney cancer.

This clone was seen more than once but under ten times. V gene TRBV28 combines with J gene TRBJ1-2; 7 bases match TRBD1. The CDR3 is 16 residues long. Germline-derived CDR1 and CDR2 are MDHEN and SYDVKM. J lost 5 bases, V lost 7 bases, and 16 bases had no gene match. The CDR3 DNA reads TGTGCCAGCACCCAGGGGGGGGCCCAATCCCCTTATGGCTACACCTTC. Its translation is CASTQGGAQSPYGYTF.

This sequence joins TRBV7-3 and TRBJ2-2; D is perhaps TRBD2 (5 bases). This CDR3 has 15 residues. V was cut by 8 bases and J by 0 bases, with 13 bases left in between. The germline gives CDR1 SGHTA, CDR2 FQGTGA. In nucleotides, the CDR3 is TGTGCCAGCGCCTTCCGGACTGCGAACACCGGGGAGCTGTTTTTT. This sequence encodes CASAFRTANTGELFF.

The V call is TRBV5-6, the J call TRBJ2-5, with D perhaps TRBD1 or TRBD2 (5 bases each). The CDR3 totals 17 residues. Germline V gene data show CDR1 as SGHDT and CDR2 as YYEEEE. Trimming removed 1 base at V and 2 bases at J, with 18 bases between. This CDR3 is CASSLRTGSRQQETQYF. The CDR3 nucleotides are TGTGCCAGCAGCTTGAGGACGGGATCGAGACAGCAAGAGACCCAGTACTTC.

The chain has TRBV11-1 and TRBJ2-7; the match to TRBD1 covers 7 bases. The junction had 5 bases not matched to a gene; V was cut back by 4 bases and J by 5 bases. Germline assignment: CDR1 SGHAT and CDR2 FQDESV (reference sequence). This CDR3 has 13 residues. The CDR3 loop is CASSSTGLHEQYF. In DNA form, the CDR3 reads TGTGCCAGCAGCTCGACAGGGCTCCACGAGCAGTACTTC.

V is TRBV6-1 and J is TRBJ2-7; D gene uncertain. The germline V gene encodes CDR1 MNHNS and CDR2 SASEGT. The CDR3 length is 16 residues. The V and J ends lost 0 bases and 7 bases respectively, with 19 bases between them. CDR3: CASSEALGRVGLEQYF. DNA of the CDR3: TGTGCCAGCAGTGAAGCCCTGGGTAGGGTAGGGTTAGAGCAGTACTTC.

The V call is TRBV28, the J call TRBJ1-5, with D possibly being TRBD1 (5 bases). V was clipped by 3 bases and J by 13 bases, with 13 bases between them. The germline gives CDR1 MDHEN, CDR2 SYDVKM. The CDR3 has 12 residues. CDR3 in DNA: TGTGCCAGCAGTTTGCAACGGGACCTACAGCATTTT. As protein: CASSLQRDLQHF.

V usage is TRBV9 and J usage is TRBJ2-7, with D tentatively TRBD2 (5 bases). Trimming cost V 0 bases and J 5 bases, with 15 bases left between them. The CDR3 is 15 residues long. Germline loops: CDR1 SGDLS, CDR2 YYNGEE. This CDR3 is CASSVAITSRNEQYF. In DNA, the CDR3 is TGTGCCAGCAGCGTAGCTATCACTAGTCGGAACGAGCAGTACTTC.

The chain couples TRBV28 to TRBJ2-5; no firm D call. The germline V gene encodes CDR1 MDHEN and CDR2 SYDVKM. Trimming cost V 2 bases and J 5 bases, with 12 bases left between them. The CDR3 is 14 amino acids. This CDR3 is CASSLPDGSETQYF. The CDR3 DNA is TGTGCCAGCAGTTTACCGGACGGCTCGGAGACCCAGTACTTC.

The CDR3 protein is CASSLWVRDNSPLHF. CDR3 bases: TGCGCCAGCAGCTTATGGGTCAGGGATAATTCACCCCTCCACTTT. The rearrangement joins TRBV5-1 to TRBJ1-6; tentative D call: TRBD1 (5 bases). The CDR3 totals 15 residues. Germline V gene lookup returns CDR1 SGHRS and CDR2 YFSETQ. Trimming stripped 2 bases from V and 5 bases from J, with 11 bases between. The variable domain in full, completed from reference TRBV5-1 and TRBJ1-6, reads KAGVTQTPRYLIKTRGQQVTLSCSPISGHRSVSWYQQTPGQGLQFLFEYFSETQRNKGNFPGRFSGRQFSNSRSEMNVSTLELGDSALYLCASSLWVRDNSPLHFGNGTRLTVT.

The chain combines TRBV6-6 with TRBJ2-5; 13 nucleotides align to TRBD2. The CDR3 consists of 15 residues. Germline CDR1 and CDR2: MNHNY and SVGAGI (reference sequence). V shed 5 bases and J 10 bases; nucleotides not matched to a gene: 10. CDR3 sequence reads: CASSLGLAGEIDQYF. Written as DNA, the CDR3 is TGTGCCAGCAGTCTCGGACTAGCGGGGGAGATAGACCAGTACTTC.

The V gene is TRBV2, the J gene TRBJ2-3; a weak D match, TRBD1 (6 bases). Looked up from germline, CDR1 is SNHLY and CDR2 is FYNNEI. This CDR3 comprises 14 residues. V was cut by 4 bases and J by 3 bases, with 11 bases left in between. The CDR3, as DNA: TGTGCCAGCAGTGGAAGAACAGGGACAGATACGCAGTATTTT. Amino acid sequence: CASSGRTGTDTQYF.

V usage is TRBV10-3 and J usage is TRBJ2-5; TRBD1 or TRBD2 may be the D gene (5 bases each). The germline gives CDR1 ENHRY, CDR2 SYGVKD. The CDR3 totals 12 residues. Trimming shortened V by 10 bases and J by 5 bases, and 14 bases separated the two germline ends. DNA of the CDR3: TGTGCCACAGGGACCACCCGGGAGACCCAGTACTTC. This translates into CATGTTRETQYF.

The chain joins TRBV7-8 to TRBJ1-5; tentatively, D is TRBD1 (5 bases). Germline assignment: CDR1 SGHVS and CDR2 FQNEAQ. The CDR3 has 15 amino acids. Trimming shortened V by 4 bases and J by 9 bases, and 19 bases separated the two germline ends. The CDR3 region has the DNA TGTGCCAGCAGCTCTGGGACCGGACGGGTTACGCCCCAGCATTTT. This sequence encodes CASSSGTGRVTPQHF.

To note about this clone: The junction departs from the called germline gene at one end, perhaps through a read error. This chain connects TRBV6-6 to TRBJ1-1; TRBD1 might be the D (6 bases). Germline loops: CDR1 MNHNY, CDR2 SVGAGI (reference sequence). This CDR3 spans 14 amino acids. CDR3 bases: TGTGCCAGCAGTGACGGACAGAAGAACCCTGAAGCTTTCTTT. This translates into CASSDGQKNPEAFF.

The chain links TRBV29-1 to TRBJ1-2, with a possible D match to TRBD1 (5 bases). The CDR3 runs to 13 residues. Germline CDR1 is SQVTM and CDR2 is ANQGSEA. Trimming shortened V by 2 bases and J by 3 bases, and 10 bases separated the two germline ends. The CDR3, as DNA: TGCAGCGTTGAAATGGACAATCACTATGGCTACACCTTC. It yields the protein CSVEMDNHYGYTF.

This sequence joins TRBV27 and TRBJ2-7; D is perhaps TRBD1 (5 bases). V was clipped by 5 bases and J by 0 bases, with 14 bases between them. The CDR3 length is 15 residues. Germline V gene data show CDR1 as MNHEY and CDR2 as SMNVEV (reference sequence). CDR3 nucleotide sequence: TGTGCCAGCAGTCCCATAGACAGTAGCTCCTACGAGCAGTACTTC. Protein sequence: CASSPIDSSSYEQYF.

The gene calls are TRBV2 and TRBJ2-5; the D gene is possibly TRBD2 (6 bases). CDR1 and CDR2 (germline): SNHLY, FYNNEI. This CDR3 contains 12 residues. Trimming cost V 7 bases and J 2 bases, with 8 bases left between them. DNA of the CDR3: TGTGCCAGCATTCGGGGGCAAGAGACCCAGTACTTC. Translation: CASIRGQETQYF.